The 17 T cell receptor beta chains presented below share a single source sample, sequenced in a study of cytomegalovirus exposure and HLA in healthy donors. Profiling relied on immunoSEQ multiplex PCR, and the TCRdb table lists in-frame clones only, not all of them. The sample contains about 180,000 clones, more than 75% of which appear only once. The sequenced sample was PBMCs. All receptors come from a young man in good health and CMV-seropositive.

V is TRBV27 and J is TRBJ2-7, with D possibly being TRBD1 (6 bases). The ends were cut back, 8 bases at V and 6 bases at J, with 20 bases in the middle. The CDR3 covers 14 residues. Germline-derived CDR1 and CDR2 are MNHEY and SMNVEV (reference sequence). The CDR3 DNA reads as TGTGCCAGCCGAAATCCCGGGGCAGGGGCCGAGCAGTACTTC. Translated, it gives CASRNPGAGAEQYF.

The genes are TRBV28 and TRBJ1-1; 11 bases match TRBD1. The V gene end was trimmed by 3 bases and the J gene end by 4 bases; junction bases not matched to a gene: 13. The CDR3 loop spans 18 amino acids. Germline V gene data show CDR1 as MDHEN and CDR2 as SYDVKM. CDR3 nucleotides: TGTGCCAGCAGTTTGCCCTCATTACTCGGGACAGGGGGCACTGAAGCTTTCTTT. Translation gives CASSLPSLLGTGGTEAFF.

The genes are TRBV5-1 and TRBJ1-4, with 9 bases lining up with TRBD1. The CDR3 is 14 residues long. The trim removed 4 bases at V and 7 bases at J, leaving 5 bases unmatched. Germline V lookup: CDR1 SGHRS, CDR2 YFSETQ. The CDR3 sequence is CASSETGGGEKLFF. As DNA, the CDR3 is TGCGCCAGCAGCGAGACAGGGGGTGGTGAAAAACTGTTTTTT.

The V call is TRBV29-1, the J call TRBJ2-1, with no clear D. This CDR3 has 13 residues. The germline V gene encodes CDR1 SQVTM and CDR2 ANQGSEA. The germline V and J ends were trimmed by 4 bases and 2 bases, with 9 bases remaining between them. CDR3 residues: CSVGPVPYNEQFF. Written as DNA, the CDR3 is TGCAGCGTTGGTCCCGTCCCCTACAATGAGCAGTTCTTC.

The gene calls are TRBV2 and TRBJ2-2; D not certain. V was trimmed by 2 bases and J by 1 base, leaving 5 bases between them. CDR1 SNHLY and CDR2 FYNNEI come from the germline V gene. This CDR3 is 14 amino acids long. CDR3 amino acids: CASSEQKNTGELFF. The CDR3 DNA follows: TGTGCCAGCAGTGAACAGAAGAACACCGGGGAGCTGTTTTTT.

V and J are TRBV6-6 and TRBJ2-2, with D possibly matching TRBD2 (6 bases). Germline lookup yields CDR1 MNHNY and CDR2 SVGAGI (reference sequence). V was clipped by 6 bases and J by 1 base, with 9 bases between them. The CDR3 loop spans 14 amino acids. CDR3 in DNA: TGTGCCAGCAGGCGGGACTTGAACACCGGGGAGCTGTTTTTT. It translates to CASRRDLNTGELFF.

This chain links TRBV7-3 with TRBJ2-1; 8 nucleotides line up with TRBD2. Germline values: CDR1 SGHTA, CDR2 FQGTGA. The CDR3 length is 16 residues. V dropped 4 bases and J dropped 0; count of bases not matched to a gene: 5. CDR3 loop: CASSSYGTSSYNEQFF. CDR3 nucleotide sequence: TGTGCCAGCAGCTCCTACGGGACTAGCTCCTACAATGAGCAGTTCTTC.

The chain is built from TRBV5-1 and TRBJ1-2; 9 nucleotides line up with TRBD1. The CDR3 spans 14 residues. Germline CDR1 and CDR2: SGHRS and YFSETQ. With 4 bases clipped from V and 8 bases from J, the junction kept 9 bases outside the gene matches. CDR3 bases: TGCGCCAGCAGCAGAGACCGGGACAGGGAGGGCTACACCTTC. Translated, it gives CASSRDRDREGYTF.

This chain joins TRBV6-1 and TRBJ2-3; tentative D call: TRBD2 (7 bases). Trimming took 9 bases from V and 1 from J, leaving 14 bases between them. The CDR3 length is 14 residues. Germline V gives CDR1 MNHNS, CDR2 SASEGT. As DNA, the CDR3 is TGTGCCAGTGGCCGGGGGGCGGGCACAGATACGCAGTATTTT. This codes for CASGRGAGTDTQYF.

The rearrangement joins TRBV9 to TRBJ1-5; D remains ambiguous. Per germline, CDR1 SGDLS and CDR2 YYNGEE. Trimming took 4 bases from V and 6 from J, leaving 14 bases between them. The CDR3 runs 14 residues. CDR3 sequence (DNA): TGTGCCAGCAGCTCGAGAGAGGTGGGTCAGCCCCAGCATTTT. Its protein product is CASSSREVGQPQHF.

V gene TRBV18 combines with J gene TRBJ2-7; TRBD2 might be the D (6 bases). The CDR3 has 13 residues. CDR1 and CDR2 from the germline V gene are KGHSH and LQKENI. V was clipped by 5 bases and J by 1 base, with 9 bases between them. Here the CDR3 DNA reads TGTGCCAGCTCAGGAGGGGCATCCTACGAGCAGTACTTC. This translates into CASSGGASYEQYF.

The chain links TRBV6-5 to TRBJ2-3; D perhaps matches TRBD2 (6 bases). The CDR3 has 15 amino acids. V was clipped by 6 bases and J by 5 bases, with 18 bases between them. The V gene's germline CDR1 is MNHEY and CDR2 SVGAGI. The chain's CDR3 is CASSRLLAAGDTQYF. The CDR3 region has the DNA TGTGCCAGCAGCCGACTTTTAGCGGCGGGAGATACGCAGTATTTT.

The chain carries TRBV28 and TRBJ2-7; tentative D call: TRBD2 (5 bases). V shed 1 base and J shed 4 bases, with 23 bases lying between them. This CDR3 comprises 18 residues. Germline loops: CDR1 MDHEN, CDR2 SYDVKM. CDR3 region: CASSLYPPVMLASYEQYF. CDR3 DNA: TGTGCCAGCAGTTTATACCCTCCTGTTATGTTAGCGTCTTACGAGCAGTACTTC.

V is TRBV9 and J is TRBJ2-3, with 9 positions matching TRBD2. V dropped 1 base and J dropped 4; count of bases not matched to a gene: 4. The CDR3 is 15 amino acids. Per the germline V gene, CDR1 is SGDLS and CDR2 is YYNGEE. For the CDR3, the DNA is TGTGCCAGCAGCGTAAAGGCGGGGGGGGCAGATACGCAGTATTTT. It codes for CASSVKAGGADTQYF.

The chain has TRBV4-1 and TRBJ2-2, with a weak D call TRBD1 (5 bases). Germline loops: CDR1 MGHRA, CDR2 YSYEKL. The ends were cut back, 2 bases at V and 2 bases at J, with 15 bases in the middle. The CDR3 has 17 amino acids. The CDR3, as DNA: TGCGCCAGCAGCCAAAAAAAGTGGGGCCTAAACACCGGGGAGCTGTTTTTT. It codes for CASSQKKWGLNTGELFF.

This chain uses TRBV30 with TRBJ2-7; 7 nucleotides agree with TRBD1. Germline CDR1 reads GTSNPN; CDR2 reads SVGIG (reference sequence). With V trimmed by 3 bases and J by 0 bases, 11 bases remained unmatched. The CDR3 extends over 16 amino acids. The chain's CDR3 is CAWSVAPGQSSYEQYF. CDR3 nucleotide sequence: TGTGCCTGGAGCGTGGCTCCGGGACAGAGCTCCTACGAGCAGTACTTC.

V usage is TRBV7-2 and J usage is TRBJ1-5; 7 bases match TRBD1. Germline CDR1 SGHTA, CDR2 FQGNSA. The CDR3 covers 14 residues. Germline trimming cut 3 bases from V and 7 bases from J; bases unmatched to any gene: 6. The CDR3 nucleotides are TGTGCCAGCAGCTTCCGACAGGGAGGACAGCCCCAGCATTTT. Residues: CASSFRQGGQPQHF.